This T cell receptor (beta chain) emerged from a study of response to subunit inactivated influenza vaccine. Points on this clonotype: The antigen is undetermined.

V dropped 6 bases and J dropped 5 bases, with 13 bases sitting between them. This CDR3 spans 13 amino acids. Per the germline V gene, CDR1 is SGHVS and CDR2 is FQNEAQ. TCRdb re-called the RT-PCR reads with MiXCR, one entry per CDR3 protein. The sample shows about 500,000 distinct CDR3 sequences, approximately 16% of them seen only once. Study-wide points: New T cells are recruited in small numbers by each seasonal influenza vaccination, according to the authors' suggestion.

The rearrangement links TRBV7-8 to TRBJ2-5; D is perhaps TRBD2 (5 bases). The source was CD4+ T cells sorted from PBMCs, collected less than 30 months after vaccination. The receptor's source is a man between 50 and 69 years old who received an inactivated influenza vaccine. The CDR3 reads CASSYGEKETQYF. CDR3 in DNA: TGTGCCAGCAGTTACGGGGAAAAGGAGACCCAGTACTTC.